A selection of T cell receptor beta chains follows, all from one sample in a study of OX40 agonist ivuxolimab in advanced cancers. Only in-frame clones appear in the TCRdb table, and some are missing; sequencing was by immunoSEQ multiplex PCR. The data hold about 30,000 clones, with approximately 80% observed a single time. The sample here was CD4+ or CD8+ T cells sorted from blood, taken in a trial of the OX40 agonist ivuxolimab. These receptors originate from an adult with an advanced solid tumor such as melanoma, head and neck, liver or kidney cancer. CDR3s include the opening cysteine and the closing phenylalanine or tryptophan. The D gene is left open where the match is weak. Size values are once, few and many counts, or a class for expanded clones, and some rows have none.

CDR3aa	j_gene	abundance	len	v_gene	d_gene
CASSVTPGRQETQYF	TRBJ2-5	NA	15	TRBV9	NA
CASLFSVGNQPQHF	TRBJ1-5	NA	14	TRBV6-1	NA
CASSLAPLAGEKLFF	TRBJ1-4	NA	15	TRBV7-2	NA
CASSGGRAEKDTQYF	TRBJ2-3	few	15	TRBV5-1	TRBD2
CASSQESRPDTQYF	TRBJ2-3	NA	14	TRBV4-1	NA
CASRAEFTGPQHF	TRBJ1-5	NA	13	TRBV6-1	NA
CASSLGLAGVHEQFF	TRBJ2-1	NA	15	TRBV5-8	TRBD2
CASSGGHGLSSTDTQYF	TRBJ2-3	NA	17	TRBV6-1	NA
CASTTRTGGAETQYF	TRBJ2-5	NA	15	TRBV6-5	TRBD1
CASSVGVGAETQYF	TRBJ2-5	NA	14	TRBV9	NA
CASSPGGVRDEQFF	TRBJ2-1	few	14	TRBV5-1	TRBD2
CASSRDTSQETQYF	TRBJ2-5	NA	14	TRBV7-2	NA
CACPRGPTEAFF	TRBJ1-1	few	12	TRBV30	TRBD1
CASSRLGPYSNQPQHF	TRBJ1-5	NA	16	TRBV27	NA
CASSTSGGATDTQYF	TRBJ2-3	NA	15	TRBV2	TRBD2
CAWRFRQGGGSPLHF	TRBJ1-6	NA	15	TRBV30	TRBD1
CSVVGQGEKQFF	TRBJ2-1	NA	12	TRBV29-1	TRBD1
CASSPSSGQYF	TRBJ2-3	NA	11	TRBV7-9	NA
CASSPLGSATNEKLFF	TRBJ1-4	NA	16	TRBV18	NA
CASSLEELGPIAGNTIYF	TRBJ1-3	NA	18	TRBV5-1	NA
CATSREVRGAGELFF	TRBJ2-2	NA	15	TRBV15	NA
CASSYSGQHEKLFF	TRBJ1-4	NA	14	TRBV6-5	NA
CASSPDGSSYEQYF	TRBJ2-7	few	14	TRBV7-2	NA
CATKRGIGDTQYF	TRBJ2-3	NA	13	TRBV13	NA
CASSLSPQGLNEQFF	TRBJ2-1	NA	15	TRBV7-8	TRBD1
CASSLNGASIAYEQYF	TRBJ2-7	once	16	TRBV7-2	NA
CASAQSGNTIYF	TRBJ1-3	NA	12	TRBV2	NA
CASSLARDINNEQFF	TRBJ2-1	NA	15	TRBV7-9	NA
CASSLTTGNTGELFF	TRBJ2-2	NA	15	TRBV7-3	NA
CASSYSPVKGSYEQYF	TRBJ2-7	NA	16	TRBV6-6	NA
CASSARQSSYNSPLHF	TRBJ1-6	NA	16	TRBV7-2	NA
CASSPGRAGAYNEQFF	TRBJ2-1	once	16	TRBV18	TRBD2